Below are 7 T cell receptor beta chains sequenced from a single sample in a study of shared clonotypes between healthy human individuals. Selected positively for CCR7 and CD45RO-negative, naive CD8 cells excluded terminally differentiated effector memory CD45RA+ cells. TCRdb's table, derived via immunoSEQ multiplex PCR, lists solely in-frame clones and lacks some. The repertoire includes approximately 600,000 clones, approximately 96% of them detected once, and about 0.11% sits in the top ten. What was sequenced was naive CD8+ T cells sorted from blood. These receptors were obtained from a woman under 40 in good health.

The chain employs TRBV4-1 and TRBJ2-3; 13 positions match TRBD2. Germline V gives CDR1 MGHRA, CDR2 YSYEKL. The CDR3 loop spans 18 amino acids. The junction had 11 bases not matched to a gene; V was cut back by 4 bases and J by 4 bases. In DNA form, the CDR3 reads TGCGCCAGCAGCCCAATTTTACCGGGACTAGCGGGACCAGATACGCAGTATTTT. Its translation is CASSPILPGLAGPDTQYF.

The chain is built from TRBV2 and TRBJ2-7, with 7 bases matching TRBD1. V lost 6 bases and J lost 0; bases outside the gene matches: 2. The CDR3 covers 13 residues. Per germline, CDR1 SNHLY and CDR2 FYNNEI. The CDR3: CASSSGGSYEQYF. CDR3 nucleotides: TGTGCCAGCAGCTCAGGGGGCTCCTACGAGCAGTACTTC.

V and J are TRBV5-6 and TRBJ1-2; D perhaps matches TRBD1 (5 bases). Germline V gives CDR1 SGHDT, CDR2 YYEEEE. The CDR3 extends over 15 amino acids. V was shortened by 1 base and J by 6 bases, with 16 bases between the two germline ends. The CDR3 here is CASSLIHTGVDGYTF. In DNA, the CDR3 is TGTGCCAGCAGCTTGATTCATACGGGGGTGGATGGCTACACCTTC. The whole variable domain, filled in from reference TRBV5-6 and TRBJ1-2, reads DAGVTQSPTHLIKTRGQQVTLRCSPKSGHDTVSWYQQALGQGPQFIFQYYEEEERQRGNFPDRFSGHQFPNYSSELNVNALLLGDSALYLCASSLIHTGVDGYTFGSGTRLTVV.

V usage is TRBV28 and J usage is TRBJ1-3; unclear D gene. V lost 2 bases and J lost 4, with 9 bases in between. The CDR3 totals 14 residues. Germline V gene lookup returns CDR1 MDHEN and CDR2 SYDVKM. This CDR3 is CASSLRVAGNTIYF. The CDR3 DNA is TGTGCCAGCAGTTTAAGGGTAGCCGGAAACACCATATATTTT.

The chain uses TRBV7-2 and TRBJ2-7; maybe TRBD1 (6 bases). V was pared by 5 bases and J by 2 bases, with 13 bases between. This CDR3 spans 14 amino acids. Per germline, CDR1 SGHTA and CDR2 FQGNSA. The CDR3 DNA follows: TGTGCCAGCAGCCGAGACAGGCAGACCTACGAGCAGTACTTC. This encodes CASSRDRQTYEQYF. The variable domain in full, with the rest retrieved from reference TRBV7-2 and TRBJ2-7, is GAGVSQSPSNKVTEKGKDVELRCDPISGHTALYWYRQSLGQGLEFLIYFQGNSAPDKSGLPSDRFSAERTGGSVSTLTIQRTQQEDSAVYLCASSRDRQTYEQYFGPGTRLTVT.

The V and J genes are TRBV7-6 and TRBJ2-5; no reliable D call. CDR1 SGHVS and CDR2 FNYEAQ come from the germline V gene. The CDR3 covers 15 residues. With 0 bases removed from V and 1 base from J, the gap between germline ends came to 9 bases. CDR3: CASSLAGYPQETQYF. In DNA, the CDR3 is TGTGCCAGCAGCTTAGCCGGTTATCCCCAAGAGACCCAGTACTTC.

The chain has TRBV27 and TRBJ2-7; the match to TRBD1 covers 10 bases. V lost 6 bases and J lost 4; bases outside the gene matches: 9. The germline CDR1 and CDR2 sequences are MNHEY and SMNVEV (reference sequence). The CDR3 spans 15 residues. This CDR3 is CASRSSGTGVYEQYF. The CDR3 bases are TGTGCCAGCAGATCTTCCGGGACAGGGGTTTACGAGCAGTACTTC.